This T cell receptor (beta chain) was retrieved from a study of somatic mutations in cytotoxic T cells in rheumatoid arthritis. The data were produced by immunoSEQ multiplex PCR, yet TCRdb's version contains in-frame clones alone and is incomplete. The data contain 10,000 to 15,000 clones, about four fifths of them singletons. The sequence came from an adult with rheumatoid arthritis. Sequenced input: CD8+ T cells sorted from blood.

This chain's CDR3 is CASSTGTVNTGELFF. For the CDR3, the DNA is TGTGCCAGTAGTACCGGGACGGTGAACACCGGGGAGCTGTTTTTT. This chain uses TRBV19 with TRBJ2-2; D is tentatively TRBD1 or TRBD2 (5 bases each). Looked up from germline, CDR1 is LNHDA and CDR2 is SQIVND (reference sequence). This CDR3 region has 15 residues. The germline V and J ends were trimmed by 4 bases and 1 base, with 10 bases remaining between them.